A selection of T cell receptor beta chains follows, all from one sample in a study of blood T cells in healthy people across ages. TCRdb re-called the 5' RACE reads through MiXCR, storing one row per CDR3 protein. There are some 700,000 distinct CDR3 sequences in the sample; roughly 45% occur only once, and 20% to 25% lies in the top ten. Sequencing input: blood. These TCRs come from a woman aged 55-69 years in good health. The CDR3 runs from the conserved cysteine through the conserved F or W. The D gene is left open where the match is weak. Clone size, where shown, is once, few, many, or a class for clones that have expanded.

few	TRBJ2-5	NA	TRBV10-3	CAIKEGQSVSTQYF	TGTGCCATCAAAGAAGGGCAGTCCGTATCGACCCAGTACTTC
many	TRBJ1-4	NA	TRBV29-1	CSVQTTKNGGEKLFF	TGCAGCGTTCAAACAACGAAGAACGGCGGGGAAAAACTGTTTTTT
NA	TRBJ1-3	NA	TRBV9	CASSVGGPGSGNTIYF	TGTGCCAGCAGCGTAGGGGGCCCCGGCTCTGGAAACACCATATATTTT
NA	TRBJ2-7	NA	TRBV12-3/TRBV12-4	CASSARFLYEQYF	TGTGCCAGCAGTGCCCGCTTTCTGTACGAGCAGTACTTC
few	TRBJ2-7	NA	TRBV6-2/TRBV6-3	CASIEAYSYEQYF	TGTGCCAGCATCGAAGCGTACTCCTACGAGCAGTACTTC
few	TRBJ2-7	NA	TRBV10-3	CAISEQGPYEQYF	TGTGCCATCAGTGAGCAGGGTCCGTACGAGCAGTACTTC
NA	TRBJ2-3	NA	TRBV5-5	CASSLWGSTSTDTQYF	TGTGCCAGCAGCTTGTGGGGCAGCACTAGTACAGATACGCAGTATTTT
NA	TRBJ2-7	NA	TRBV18	CASSDWDPSGEQYF	TGTGCCAGCTCAGACTGGGACCCATCGGGGGAGCAGTACTTC
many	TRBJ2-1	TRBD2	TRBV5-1	CASSGPSFAGLAGGNSYNEQFF	TGCGCCAGCAGTGGCCCCAGTTTTGCAGGACTAGCGGGGGGAAACTCCTACAATGAGCAGTTCTTC
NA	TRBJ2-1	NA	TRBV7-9	CASSLDARNNEQFF	TGTGCCAGCAGCTTAGACGCGCGAAACAATGAGCAGTTCTTC
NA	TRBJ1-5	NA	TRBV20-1	CSARELGQPQHF	TGCAGTGCTAGAGAACTGGGGCAGCCCCAGCATTTT
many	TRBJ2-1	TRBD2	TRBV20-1	CSAMSEASGYIDEQFF	TGCAGTGCTATGTCAGAGGCTAGCGGTTATATCGATGAGCAGTTCTTC
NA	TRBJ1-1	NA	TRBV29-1	CSVRNGRGAEAFF	TGCAGCGTTCGCAATGGCAGGGGAGCTGAAGCTTTCTTT
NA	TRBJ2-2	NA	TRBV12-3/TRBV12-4	CASSLRRDTGELFF	TGTGCCAGCAGTTTAAGGAGGGACACCGGGGAGCTGTTTTTT
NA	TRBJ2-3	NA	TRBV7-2	CASSFLGEFSTDTQYF	TGTGCCAGCAGCTTTTTAGGGGAATTTAGCACAGATACGCAGTATTTT
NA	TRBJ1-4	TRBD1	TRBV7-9	CASSLGYRGTNEKLFF	TGTGCCAGCAGCTTGGGGTACAGGGGAACTAATGAAAAACTGTTTTTT
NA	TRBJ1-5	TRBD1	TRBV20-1	CSARPIPGQYQPQHF	TGCAGTGCTAGACCTATCCCGGGACAGTATCAGCCCCAGCATTTT
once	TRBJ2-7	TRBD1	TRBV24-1	CATLQRGDRGHEQYF	TGTGCCACCCTACAACGTGGGGACAGGGGCCACGAGCAGTACTTC
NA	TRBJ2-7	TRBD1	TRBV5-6	CASSLVGTGYEQYF	TGTGCCAGCAGCTTGGTCGGGACAGGCTACGAGCAGTACTTC
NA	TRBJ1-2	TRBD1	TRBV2	CASGDARDSYGYTF	TGTGCCAGCGGTGATGCGAGGGACAGCTATGGCTACACCTTC
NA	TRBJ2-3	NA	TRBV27	CASRTKGWGSRGTDTQYF	TGTGCCAGCAGGACCAAAGGTTGGGGCTCCCGAGGCACAGATACGCAGTATTTT
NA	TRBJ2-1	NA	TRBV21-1	CALERAAEESSYNEQFF	TGTGCCCTGGAAAGAGCGGCGGAGGAGAGCTCCTACAATGAGCAGTTCTTC
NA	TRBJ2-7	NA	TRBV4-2	CASSQDPGTPYEQYF	TGTGCCAGCAGCCAAGATCCGGGCACCCCCTACGAGCAGTACTTC
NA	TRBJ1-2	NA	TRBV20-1	CSAREPDPRRDGYTF	TGCAGTGCTAGAGAACCGGACCCGAGGCGGGATGGCTACACCTTC
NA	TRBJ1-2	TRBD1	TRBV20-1	CSAYGQGLRGYTF	TGCAGTGCCTATGGACAGGGGTTAAGAGGCTACACCTTC
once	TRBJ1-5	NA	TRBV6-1	CASSEQGRSGNQPQHF	TGTGCCAGCAGTGAGCAGGGGAGATCGGGCAATCAGCCCCAGCATTTT
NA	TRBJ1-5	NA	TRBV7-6	CASSSGSSNQPQHF	TGTGCCAGCAGTTCAGGATCCAGCAATCAGCCCCAGCATTTT
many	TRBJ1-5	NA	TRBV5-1	CASSLDWNQPQHF	TGCGCCAGCAGCTTAGATTGGAATCAGCCCCAGCATTTT
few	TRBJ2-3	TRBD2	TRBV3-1	CASRPSGGSDTQYF	TGTGCCAGCAGGCCTAGCGGGGGCTCAGATACGCAGTATTTT
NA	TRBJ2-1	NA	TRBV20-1	CSARSPQNNEQFF	TGCAGTGCTCGGTCCCCCCAGAACAATGAGCAGTTCTTC
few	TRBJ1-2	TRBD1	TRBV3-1	CASSHPGGQRYGYTF	TGTGCCAGCAGCCACCCGGGGGGACAGCGCTATGGCTACACCTTC
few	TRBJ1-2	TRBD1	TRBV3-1	CASSLRGQNYGYTF	TGTGCCAGCAGCCTAAGGGGACAGAACTATGGCTACACCTTC
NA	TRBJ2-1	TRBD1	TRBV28	CASSQGAVYNEQFF	TGTGCCAGCAGTCAGGGGGCCGTATACAATGAGCAGTTCTTC
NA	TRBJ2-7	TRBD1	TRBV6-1	CASSPRGTGTKTSEQYF	TGTGCCAGCAGTCCACGGGGGACAGGGACTAAAACTAGCGAGCAGTACTTC
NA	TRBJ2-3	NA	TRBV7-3	CASSSSGAFTDTQYF	TGTGCCAGCAGCTCCTCGGGAGCCTTCACAGATACGCAGTATTTT
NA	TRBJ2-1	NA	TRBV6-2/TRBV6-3	CASSYTGTHQFF	TGTGCCAGCAGTTACACCGGGACCCATCAGTTCTTC
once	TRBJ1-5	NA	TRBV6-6	CASTGHGGNQPQHF	TGTGCCAGCACCGGACATGGAGGGAATCAGCCCCAGCATTTT